The clone carrying this T cell receptor (beta chain) was seen repeatedly, ten times or more. Trimming shortened V by 5 bases and J by 6 bases, and 17 bases separated the two germline ends. This CDR3 spans 14 amino acids. From germline, CDR1 is DFQATT and CDR2 SNEGSKA (reference sequence). TCRdb reprocessed the RT-PCR reads via MiXCR and lists one record per CDR3 protein. This sample carries more than 600,000 distinct CDR3 sequences, 14% of them seen once, and the ten largest clones take about 3.9%. The chain joins TRBV20-1 to TRBJ2-1, with TRBD2 as a possible D gene (6 bases). The specimen was memory CD4+ T cells from blood. This clonotype originated in a female donor in good health, serving as a healthy control. In DNA form, the CDR3 reads TGCAGTGCTGGGAGGCGGATAACAAGCAATGAGCAGTTCTTC. It is translated as CSAGRRITSNEQFF.